The clone carrying this T cell receptor (beta chain) was seen a handful of times. Its specificity is unknown. The entry originates in a study of T cell clonotyping in hematopoietic cell transplantation. Whole-study results and caveats: At the given depth, recipient repertoires were over 97% de novo clonotypes.

The table came from immunoSEQ multiplex PCR; TCRdb's copy has only in-frame clones and leaves some out. The sample has 6,000 or so clones, 75% to 85% seen once. The V and J ends lost 6 bases and 5 bases respectively, with 7 bases between them. Germline CDR1 reads LGHNA; CDR2 reads YSLEER. The CDR3 runs to 12 residues. The receptor's source is a male patient in his 70s who had an allogeneic stem cell transplant from an unrelated donor, so T cells may come from the graft donor. Some clones in this sample may be carry-over from other donors' samples. Sequenced here: peripheral blood mononuclear cells, sampled 180 days after allogeneic stem cell transplant. The V call is TRBV4-3, the J call TRBJ2-2; D unresolved. This CDR3 reads CASSLGTGELFF. CDR3 coding DNA: TGCGCCAGCAGTTTAGGGACCGGGGAGCTGTTTTTT.